The clone carrying this T cell receptor beta chain was counted many times. As yet, its antigen is unknown. This sample was included in a study of T cells in Graves' hyperthyroidism and ophthalmopathy. Findings and caveats of the study: The model's output predicted ophthalmopathy at a median of about 5.9 months prior to onset.

The CDR3 covers 15 residues. Trimming took off 0 bases at V and 2 bases at J, with 11 bases between the two ends. Germline V lookup: CDR1 DFQATT, CDR2 SNEGSKA (reference sequence). Exclusion criteria comprised uncontrolled infection, other autoimmune disease, pregnancy or lactation. Clinical symptoms, serum thyroxine and TRAb, thyroid ultrasound and orbital computed tomography were used for the diagnoses. PBMCs were derived from under 13 ml fresh peripheral blood. Amplified TCR beta CDR3 regions derived from RNA transcripts. HTBI primers drove first-round RT-PCR of the TCR CDR3. TCRdb processed the multiplex PCR reads anew with MiXCR; each CDR3 protein has one entry. The sample lists 90,000 to 120,000 distinct CDR3 sequences; about a sixth were seen once.

V usage is TRBV20-1 and J usage is TRBJ1-5; D perhaps matches TRBD1 (5 bases). The sample taken for sequencing was blood. The TCR originated in a woman in her forties or fifties with Graves' hyperthyroidism. The CDR3 loop reads CSARDSIGGNQPQHF. The CDR3 DNA follows: TGCAGTGCTAGAGATTCGATAGGGGGCAATCAGCCCCAGCATTTT.